These T cell receptor beta chains were read from a single sample in a study of OX40 agonist ivuxolimab in advanced cancers. Assay used: immunoSEQ multiplex PCR; TCRdb lists only in-frame clones, some missing. The sample has 70,000 to 90,000 clones; 89% are singletons. The material was CD4+ or CD8+ T cells sorted from blood, obtained in a trial of the OX40 agonist ivuxolimab. Receptor source: an adult with an advanced solid tumor such as melanoma, head and neck, liver or kidney cancer. CDR3s include the opening cysteine and the closing phenylalanine or tryptophan. The order of the fields is CDR3 DNA, CDR3 protein, J gene, V gene, D gene, clone size. A D gene is named only where the DNA matches it firmly. Clone size is stated in some rows and not others, as once, few, many or a class when expanded.

CDR3nt: TGTGCCAGCAGGAAGGACAGGGGTTCTGGAAACACCATATATTTT; CDR3aa: CASRKDRGSGNTIYF; j_gene: TRBJ1-3; v_gene: TRBV6-1; d_gene: TRBD1; abundance: NA
CDR3nt: TGCAGCGTAGAAAGCTACACTGAAGCTTTCTTT; CDR3aa: CSVESYTEAFF; j_gene: TRBJ1-1; v_gene: TRBV29-1; d_gene: NA; abundance: NA
CDR3nt: TGTGCCAGCAGTGAATTAGGGGGTAGCTCTGGGGCCAACGTCCTGACTTTC; CDR3aa: CASSELGGSSGANVLTF; j_gene: TRBJ2-6; v_gene: TRBV6-1; d_gene: NA; abundance: NA
CDR3nt: TGTGCCAGCAGCTTAATGGGACTAGCGGGAGGCTTGAACACCGGGGAGCTGTTTTTT; CDR3aa: CASSLMGLAGGLNTGELFF; j_gene: TRBJ2-2; v_gene: TRBV7-6; d_gene: TRBD2; abundance: NA
CDR3nt: TGTGCCAGCAGCCAGGGACTAGCGGGAGTTGGTGAGCAGTTCTTC; CDR3aa: CASSQGLAGVGEQFF; j_gene: TRBJ2-1; v_gene: TRBV14; d_gene: TRBD2; abundance: NA
CDR3nt: TGTGCCATCAGGGACAGGGCGAATGGCTACACCTTC; CDR3aa: CAIRDRANGYTF; j_gene: TRBJ1-2; v_gene: TRBV10-3; d_gene: TRBD1; abundance: once
CDR3nt: TGTGCCAGCAGGCCTCTTGAGGGGGGAGACACTGAAGCTTTCTTT; CDR3aa: CASRPLEGGDTEAFF; j_gene: TRBJ1-1; v_gene: TRBV6-5; d_gene: NA; abundance: NA
CDR3nt: TGTGCCAGCCTCGGCCCCTGGGCAGATACGCAGTATTTT; CDR3aa: CASLGPWADTQYF; j_gene: TRBJ2-3; v_gene: TRBV19; d_gene: NA; abundance: NA
CDR3nt: TGTGCCAGCACGGGTGGGCGGGACGGTGGAAACAATGAGCAGTTCTTC; CDR3aa: CASTGGRDGGNNEQFF; j_gene: TRBJ2-1; v_gene: TRBV9; d_gene: NA; abundance: NA
CDR3nt: TGTGCCAGTAGTATAGAATATCACCGCAGCTACGAGCAGTACTTC; CDR3aa: CASSIEYHRSYEQYF; j_gene: TRBJ2-7; v_gene: TRBV19; d_gene: NA; abundance: NA
CDR3nt: TGTGCCAGCAGCCCTCAACAAGAGACCCAGTACTTC; CDR3aa: CASSPQQETQYF; j_gene: TRBJ2-5; v_gene: TRBV7-2; d_gene: NA; abundance: NA
CDR3nt: TGTGCCAGCAGTTATTCCGGGACAGGCAATCAGCCCCAGCATTTT; CDR3aa: CASSYSGTGNQPQHF; j_gene: TRBJ1-5; v_gene: TRBV2; d_gene: TRBD1; abundance: NA
CDR3nt: TGTGCCAGCAGAACTCTTAGCGGGAGAGACTACGAGCAGTACTTC; CDR3aa: CASRTLSGRDYEQYF; j_gene: TRBJ2-7; v_gene: TRBV27; d_gene: TRBD2; abundance: once
CDR3nt: TGTGCCAGTAGTATTAGGACGAACACTGAAGCTTTCTTT; CDR3aa: CASSIRTNTEAFF; j_gene: TRBJ1-1; v_gene: TRBV19; d_gene: NA; abundance: once
CDR3nt: TGTGCCAGCAAGAGGGGGGCTAGCACAGATACGCAGTATTTT; CDR3aa: CASKRGASTDTQYF; j_gene: TRBJ2-3; v_gene: TRBV7-2; d_gene: NA; abundance: once
CDR3nt: TGTGCCTGGAGTAACCAATACGGGACCCCCGTGAGATATACGCAGTATTTT; CDR3aa: CAWSNQYGTPVRYTQYF; j_gene: TRBJ2-3; v_gene: TRBV30; d_gene: NA; abundance: NA
CDR3nt: TGTGCCAGCAGCTTTAAATGGGACCTCACCGGGGAGCTGTTTTTT; CDR3aa: CASSFKWDLTGELFF; j_gene: TRBJ2-2; v_gene: TRBV5-5; d_gene: NA; abundance: NA
CDR3nt: TGTGCCAGCACGCAGGGATCGACAACTAATGAAAAACTGTTTTTT; CDR3aa: CASTQGSTTNEKLFF; j_gene: TRBJ1-4; v_gene: TRBV7-9; d_gene: NA; abundance: NA
CDR3nt: TGTGCCAGCAGCTCGGTGGGGGGGAACACTGAAGCTTTCTTT; CDR3aa: CASSSVGGNTEAFF; j_gene: TRBJ1-1; v_gene: TRBV5-6; d_gene: NA; abundance: NA